This entry describes one T cell receptor (beta chain). The junction departs from the called germline gene at one end, perhaps through a read error. The sample is drawn from a study of human T cells and chemical hapten exposure. CDR3 length: 14 amino acids. Germline lookup yields CDR1 MDHEN and CDR2 SYDVKM. TCRdb processed the RACE reads anew with MiXCR; each CDR3 protein has one entry. In the table there are about 400,000 distinct CDR3 sequences, about 6% of which are singletons. Noted time point: patch test 2, 6 weeks after DPC sensitization. Documented treatment: therapeutic diphenylcyclopropenone sensitization with weekly scalp DPC. The study extracted total RNA from unfractionated whole blood.

The TCR was taken from a woman under 30 with alopecia areata. Some clones in this sample may be carry-over from other donors' samples. V gene TRBV28 combines with J gene TRBJ2-7, with 7 bases matching TRBD1. This specimen was whole blood, taken in connection with sensitization to the hapten diphenylcyclopropenone (DPC). CDR3 sequence (DNA): TGCACTACGGCTGCCGGACAGGCCCCCTACGAGCAGTACTTC. The encoded protein is CTTAAGQAPYEQYF.